This T cell receptor (beta chain) is from a study of blood T cell repertoires in COVID-19 (TCRdb year 2020). Study-level background: Collaborator samples came from the United States, Italy and Spain and covered acute and convalescent phases of COVID-19. The material from the prospective study consisted of cDNA or gDNA derived from T cells, B-cell-depleted T cells, or PBMCs. Deeply sampled blood TCRbeta repertoires from subjects exposed to, actively infected with, or recovered from COVID-19 were included in the dataset. The repertoires were released in a freely available public database meant as a resource for research on the immune response to SARS-CoV-2. Samples came from the ongoing ImmuneRACE study (first 160 participants) plus 1,254 subjects from 6 global collaborators. Nearly every sample came with metadata listing a de-identified subject ID, COVID-19 status, age in years and sex. Where HLA class I and class II types were available, the types were taken from metadata supplied by the sample provider, not from assay-based typing.

The germline V gene supplies CDR1 SGHRS and CDR2 YFSETQ. V drops 3 bases and J drops 2 bases, leaving 12 bases in between. The CDR3 contains 14 residues, cysteine and phenylalanine counted. Only CDR3 DNA remains: 42 bases, in frame from the first base. Collaborating institutions collected whole blood in K2EDTA tubes following their own protocols. For TCRbeta analysis, collaborators shipped samples as frozen whole blood, isolated PBMCs, or DNA extracted from either of those sample types. Details on this clone: The clone's antigen remains unknown. No base qualities exist here, and no much larger clone lies one base off it.

The immunoSEQ Assay, a bias-controlled multiplex PCR, was used to amplify TCRbeta CDR3 regions from genomic DNA. For the original study's pipeline: Within the assay, amplification of reference gene primers was used to estimate how many nucleated cells each sample contained. Sequence reads were collapsed and filtered to measure the absolute abundance of every unique TCRbeta CDR3 rearrangement. For each sample, productive Simpson clonality was calculated as the square root of Simpson's diversity index across productive rearrangements. Sourced from immuneACCESS, this table was stored by TCRdb with only in-frame sequences that have V and J called. A share of the clones is absent; for the studies checked, an unresolved V gene accounts for under half, and the remainder has no known explanation. The V and J calls and clone size were taken over from that table, and D and trimming were inferred from the DNA. Recorded for this sample are roughly 170,000 clones; approximately 87% of them occurred a single time. The ten most abundant clones make up less than 25% of the sample.

Findings and caveats that apply to the study as a whole: The amount of clinical and demographic metadata varied by source and participant and was provided uncurated.

This receptor was taken from a man between 65 and 85 years old with active or convalescent COVID-19. Material: peripheral blood. Recombination connected TRBV5-1 to TRBJ2-7; TRBD1 could be the D gene, as 5 bases match. The CDR3 reads as follows: CASSSQVFAYEQYF. DNA sequence: TGCGCCAGCAGCTCACAGGTTTTTGCCTACGAGCAGTACTTC.